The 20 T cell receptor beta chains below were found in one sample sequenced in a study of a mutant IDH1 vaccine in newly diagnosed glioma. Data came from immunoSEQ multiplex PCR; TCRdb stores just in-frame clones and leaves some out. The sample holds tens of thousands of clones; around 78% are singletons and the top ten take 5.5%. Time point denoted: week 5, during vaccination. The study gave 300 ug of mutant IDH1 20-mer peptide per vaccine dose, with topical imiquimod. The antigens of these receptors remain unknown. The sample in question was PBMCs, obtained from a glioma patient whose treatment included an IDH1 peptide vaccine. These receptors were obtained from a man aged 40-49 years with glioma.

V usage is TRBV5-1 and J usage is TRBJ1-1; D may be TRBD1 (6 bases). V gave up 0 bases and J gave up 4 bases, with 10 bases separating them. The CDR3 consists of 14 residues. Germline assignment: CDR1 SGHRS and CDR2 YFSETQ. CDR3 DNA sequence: TGCGCCAGCAGCTTGGGGGGGCTAAGCACTGAAGCTTTCTTT. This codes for CASSLGGLSTEAFF.

The CDR3 here is CASSLASSYNSPLHF. The DNA for the CDR3 is TGCGCCAGCAGCTTGGCTAGCTCCTATAATTCACCCCTCCACTTT. The V call is TRBV5-1, the J call TRBJ1-6, with no clear D. Per germline, CDR1 SGHRS and CDR2 YFSETQ. The CDR3 has 15 residues. V shed 0 bases and J shed 0 bases, with 4 bases lying between them.

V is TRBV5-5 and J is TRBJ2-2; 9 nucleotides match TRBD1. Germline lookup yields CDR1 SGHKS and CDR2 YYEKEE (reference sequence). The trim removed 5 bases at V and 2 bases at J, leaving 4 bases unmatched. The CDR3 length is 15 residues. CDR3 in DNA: TGTGCCAGCAGGGCGGGACAGGGTAACACCGGGGAGCTGTTTTTT. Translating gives CASRAGQGNTGELFF.

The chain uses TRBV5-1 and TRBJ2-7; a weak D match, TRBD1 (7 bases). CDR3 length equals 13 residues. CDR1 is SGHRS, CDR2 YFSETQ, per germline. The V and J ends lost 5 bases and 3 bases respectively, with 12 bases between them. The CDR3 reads CASSQGGRYEQYF. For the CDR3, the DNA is TGCGCCAGCAGTCAGGGGGGTCGCTACGAGCAGTACTTC.

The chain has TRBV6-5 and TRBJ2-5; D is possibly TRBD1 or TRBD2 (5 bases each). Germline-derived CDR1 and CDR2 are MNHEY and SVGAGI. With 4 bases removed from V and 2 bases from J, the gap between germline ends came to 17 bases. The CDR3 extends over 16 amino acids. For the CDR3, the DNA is TGTGCCAGCAGTTTACGGGGCGCGGGTAATCAAGAGACCCAGTACTTC. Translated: CASSLRGAGNQETQYF.

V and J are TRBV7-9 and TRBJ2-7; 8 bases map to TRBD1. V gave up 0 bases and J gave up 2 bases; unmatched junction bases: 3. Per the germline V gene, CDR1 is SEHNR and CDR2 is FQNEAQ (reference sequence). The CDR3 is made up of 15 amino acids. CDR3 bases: TGTGCCAGCAGCTTAGCGACAGGGGCGACCTACGAGCAGTACTTC. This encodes CASSLATGATYEQYF.

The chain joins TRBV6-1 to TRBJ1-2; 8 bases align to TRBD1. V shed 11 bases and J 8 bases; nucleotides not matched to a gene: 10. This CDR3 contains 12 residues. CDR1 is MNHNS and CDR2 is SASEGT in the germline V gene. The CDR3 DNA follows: TGTGCCTTTCGGACAGGGCCGGGGGGCTACACCTTC. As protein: CAFRTGPGGYTF.

The CDR3 DNA reads TGTGCCAGCAGGGACTTCTCCTACGAGCAGTACTTC. It encodes CASRDFSYEQYF. The gene calls are TRBV2 and TRBJ2-7; a weak D match, TRBD2 (5 bases). Trimming stripped 6 bases from V and 0 bases from J, with 6 bases between. The CDR3 totals 12 residues. Germline V gives CDR1 SNHLY, CDR2 FYNNEI.

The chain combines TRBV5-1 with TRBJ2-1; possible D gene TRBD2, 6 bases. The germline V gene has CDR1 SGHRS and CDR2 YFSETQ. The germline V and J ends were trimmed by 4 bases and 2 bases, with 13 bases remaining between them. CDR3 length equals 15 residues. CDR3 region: CASSPLANAYNEQFF. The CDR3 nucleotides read TGCGCCAGCAGCCCTCTAGCGAATGCCTACAATGAGCAGTTCTTC.

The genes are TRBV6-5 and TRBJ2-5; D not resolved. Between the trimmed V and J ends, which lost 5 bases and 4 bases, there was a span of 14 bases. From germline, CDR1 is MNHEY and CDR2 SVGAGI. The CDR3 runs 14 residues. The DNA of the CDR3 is TGTGCCAGCAGTCTTGACCTTCATGGAGAGACCCAGTACTTC. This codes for CASSLDLHGETQYF.

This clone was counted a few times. CDR3 residues: CASSLDGGGEGGNTIYF. The CDR3 bases are TGCGCCAGCAGCTTGGATGGTGGAGGGGAAGGAGGAAACACCATATATTTT. V usage is TRBV5-1 and J usage is TRBJ1-3, with D perhaps TRBD1 (5 bases). The CDR3 is 17 amino acids. Deletions cut 0 bases from V and 4 bases from J, with 17 bases between. Germline V lookup: CDR1 SGHRS, CDR2 YFSETQ.

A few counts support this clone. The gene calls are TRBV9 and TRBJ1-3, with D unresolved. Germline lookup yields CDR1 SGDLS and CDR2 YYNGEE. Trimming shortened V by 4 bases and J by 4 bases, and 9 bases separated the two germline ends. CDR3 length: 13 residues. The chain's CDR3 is CASSLRSGNTIYF. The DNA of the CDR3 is TGTGCCAGCAGCCTTAGGTCCGGAAACACCATATATTTT.

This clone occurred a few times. In DNA form, the CDR3 reads TGCAGCGTTGAACCCCTAGCGGGGTGGTACCAAGAGACCCAGTACTTC. Amino acid sequence: CSVEPLAGWYQETQYF. The V call is TRBV29-1, the J call TRBJ2-5, with 9 bases lining up with TRBD2. The CDR3 contains 16 residues. V shed 2 bases, J shed 0 bases, and the junction held 7 bases outside the gene matches. Germline V gene sequence: CDR1 SQVTM, CDR2 ANQGSEA.

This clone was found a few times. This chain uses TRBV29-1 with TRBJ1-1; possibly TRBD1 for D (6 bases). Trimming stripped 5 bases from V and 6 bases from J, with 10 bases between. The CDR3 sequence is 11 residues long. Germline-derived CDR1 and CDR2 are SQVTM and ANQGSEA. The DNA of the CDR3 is TGCAGCGTTACCAGGGGCTCTGAAGCTTTCTTT. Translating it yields CSVTRGSEAFF.

The CDR3 DNA reads TGTGCCACCAGCAGAGAACGCCGCCAGCATAACTATGGCTACACCTTC. It encodes CATSRERRQHNYGYTF. The chain employs TRBV15 and TRBJ1-2; D unresolved. Trimming removed 0 bases at V and 1 base at J, with 12 bases between. Germline CDR1 reads LNHNV; CDR2 reads YYDKDF (reference sequence). CDR3 length: 16 residues.

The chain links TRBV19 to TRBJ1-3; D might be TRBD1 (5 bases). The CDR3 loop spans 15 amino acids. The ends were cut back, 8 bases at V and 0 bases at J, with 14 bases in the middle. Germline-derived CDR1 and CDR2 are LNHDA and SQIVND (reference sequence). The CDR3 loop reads CASSPQEDSGNTIYF. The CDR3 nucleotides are TGTGCCAGTTCCCCACAGGAAGACTCTGGAAACACCATATATTTT.

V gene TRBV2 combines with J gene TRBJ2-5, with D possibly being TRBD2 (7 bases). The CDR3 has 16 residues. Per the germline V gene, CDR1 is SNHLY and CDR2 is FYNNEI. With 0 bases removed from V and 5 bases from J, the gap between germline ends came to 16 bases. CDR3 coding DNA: TGTGCCAGCAGTGAAGCGGTCTGGGGGCGGGAGGAGACCCAGTACTTC. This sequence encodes CASSEAVWGREETQYF. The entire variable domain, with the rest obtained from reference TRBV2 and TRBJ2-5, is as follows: EPEVTQTPSHQVTQMGQEVILRCVPISNHLYFYWYRQILGQKVEFLVSFYNNEISEKSEIFDDQFSVERPDGSNFTLKIRSTKLEDSAMYFCASSEAVWGREETQYFGPGTRLLVL.

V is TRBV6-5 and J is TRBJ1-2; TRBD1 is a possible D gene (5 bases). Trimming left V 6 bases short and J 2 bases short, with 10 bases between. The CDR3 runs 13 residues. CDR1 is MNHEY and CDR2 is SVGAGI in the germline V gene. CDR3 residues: CASRRGLNYGYTF. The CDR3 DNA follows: TGTGCCAGCAGGCGGGGCCTAAACTATGGCTACACCTTC.

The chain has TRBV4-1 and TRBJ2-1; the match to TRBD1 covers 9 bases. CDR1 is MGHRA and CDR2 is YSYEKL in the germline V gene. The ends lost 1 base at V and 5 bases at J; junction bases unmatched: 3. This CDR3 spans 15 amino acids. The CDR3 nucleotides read TGCGCCAGCAGCCAAGTAAGGGACAGGGACAATGAGCAGTTCTTC. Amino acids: CASSQVRDRDNEQFF.

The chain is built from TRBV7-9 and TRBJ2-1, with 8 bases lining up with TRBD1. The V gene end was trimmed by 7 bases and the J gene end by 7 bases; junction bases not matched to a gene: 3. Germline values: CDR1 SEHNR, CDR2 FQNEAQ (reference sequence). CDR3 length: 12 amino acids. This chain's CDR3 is CASTRQGNEQFF. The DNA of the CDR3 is TGTGCCAGCACCCGACAGGGGAATGAGCAGTTCTTC.